This T cell receptor beta chain was recorded in a study of OX40 agonist ivuxolimab in advanced cancers. On the study more broadly: Aged roughly 23 to 85 with a mean of around 60 years, they were approximately 79% male. Study findings and constraints: CD4+ and CD8+ blood T cells expanded clonally by week 6 at 0.1 to 3.0 mg/kg.

This CDR3 comprises 15 residues. Germline V gives CDR1 SGHTA, CDR2 FQGNSA. Trimming shortened V by 3 bases and J by 5 bases, and 11 bases separated the two germline ends. Only one count was recorded for this clone. No antigen is known for it. Some clones are missing from TCRdb's copy, which holds only in-frame ones; the method was immunoSEQ multiplex PCR. Counted here are around 60,000 clones, 70% to 80% occurring once; the ten biggest clones make up roughly 1.1%. The gene calls are TRBV7-2 and TRBJ1-6; D unclear. This TCR was sampled from an adult with an advanced solid tumor such as melanoma, head and neck, liver or kidney cancer. This specimen consisted of CD4+ or CD8+ T cells sorted from blood, obtained in a trial of the OX40 agonist ivuxolimab. CDR3 bases: TGTGCCAGCAGCTTGGGGTTAGTGAATAATTCACCCCTCCACTTT. Translated, it gives CASSLGLVNNSPLHF.